This TCR beta chain was recorded in a study of blood T cell repertoires in COVID-19 (dated by TCRdb to 2018 to 2020). The study in broad terms: The collaborator samples originated in the United States, Italy and Spain and spanned the acute and convalescent phases of COVID-19. The prospective study material was composed of cDNA or gDNA derived from T cells, B-cell-depleted T cells, or PBMCs. Subjects who had been exposed to COVID-19, were actively infected with it, or had recovered from it provided the deeply sampled blood TCRbeta repertoires that made up the dataset. A freely available public database, intended as a resource for researchers studying the immune response to SARS-CoV-2, is where the repertoires were released. The samples were drawn from two sources: the first 160 participants of the ongoing ImmuneRACE study, and over 1,000 subjects contributed by 6 global collaborators. Sample metadata almost always included a de-identified subject ID, COVID-19 status, age in years and sex. Where available, HLA class I and class II types were taken from metadata supplied by the sample provider and were not determined by assay-based typing. Beyond this particular receptor, the publication reports: How much clinical and demographic metadata was included differed by source and by participant, and the metadata was provided uncurated.

Collaborating institutions collected whole blood in K2EDTA tubes following their own protocols. Collaborator samples were shipped for TCRbeta analysis as frozen whole blood, isolated PBMCs, or DNA extracted from either sample type. Comments on this clone: No cognate antigen has been identified for it. Within one base of it there is no much larger clone, and no base qualities were kept.

TCRbeta CDR3 regions were amplified from genomic DNA by means of the immunoSEQ Assay, a bias-controlled multiplex PCR. As for the authors' bioinformatics: Within the assay, amplification of reference gene primers was used to estimate how many nucleated cells each sample contained. To quantify the absolute abundance of each unique TCRbeta CDR3 rearrangement, sequence reads were collapsed and filtered. For each sample, productive Simpson clonality was calculated as the square root of Simpson's diversity index over productive rearrangements. TCRdb obtained this table from immuneACCESS and retained in-frame rearrangements with V and J assigned. These tables miss some clones; where compared with another copy, unresolved V genes account for less than half of the shortfall, and the remainder is unexplained. From that table come the V and J calls and clone size; the DNA was used to work out D and trimming. The sample includes 150,000 or so clones, with approximately 86% observed a single time. The leading ten clones occupy nearly 3% of the sample.

Germline trimming amounts to 5 bases on V and 6 bases on J, with 4 as the count of junction bases outside the gene matches. Spanning cysteine to phenylalanine, the CDR3 consists of 12 amino acids. CDR3 DNA only is kept here, 36 bases in frame from base 1. CDR1 GTSNPN and CDR2 SVGIG were looked up in the germline V gene (reference sequence). Material for sequencing was peripheral blood. The receptor chain draws on TRBV30 and TRBJ1-5, with TRBD1 identical over 7 junction bases. This clonotype was sampled from a woman in her thirties or forties with active or convalescent COVID-19. The DNA sequence follows: TGTGCCTGGGACAGGGTGGGTCAGCCCCAGCATTTT. This encodes CAWDRVGQPQHF.